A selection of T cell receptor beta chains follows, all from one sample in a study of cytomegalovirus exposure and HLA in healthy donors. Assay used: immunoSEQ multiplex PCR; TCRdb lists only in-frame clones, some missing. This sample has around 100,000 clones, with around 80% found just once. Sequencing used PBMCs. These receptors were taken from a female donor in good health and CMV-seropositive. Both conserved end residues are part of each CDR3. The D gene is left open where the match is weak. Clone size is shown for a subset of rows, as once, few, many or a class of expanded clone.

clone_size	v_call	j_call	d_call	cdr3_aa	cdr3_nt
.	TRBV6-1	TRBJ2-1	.	CASSVGQAGPNEQFF	TGTGCCAGCAGTGTTGGCCAGGCCGGTCCCAATGAGCAGTTCTTC
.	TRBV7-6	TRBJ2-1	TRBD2	CASSLRSLAGVSYNEQFF	TGTGCCAGCAGCTTAAGGTCCCTGGCGGGAGTCTCCTACAATGAGCAGTTCTTC
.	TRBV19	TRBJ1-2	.	CASSIGQSSYGYTF	TGTGCCAGTAGTATCGGACAGTCCTCCTATGGCTACACCTTC
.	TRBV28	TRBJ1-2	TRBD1	CASSTPDGTGYNYGYTF	TGTGCCAGCAGTACACCGGATGGGACAGGGTACAACTATGGCTACACCTTC
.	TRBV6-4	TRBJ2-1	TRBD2	CASRLAGGIGNEQFF	TGTGCCAGCAGACTAGCGGGAGGAATTGGCAATGAGCAGTTCTTC
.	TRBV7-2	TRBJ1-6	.	CASSARGGLSSYNSPLHF	TGTGCCAGCAGCGCGAGGGGGGGCTTGAGCTCCTATAATTCACCCCTCCACTTT
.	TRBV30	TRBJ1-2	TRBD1	CAWSQGAGANYGYTF	TGTGCCTGGAGTCAGGGGGCGGGCGCTAACTATGGCTACACCTTC
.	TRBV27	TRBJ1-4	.	CASSLSDRAEKLFF	TGTGCCAGCAGTTTGTCGGACAGAGCTGAAAAACTGTTTTTT
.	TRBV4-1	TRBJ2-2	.	CASSQEGQAGKNTGELFF	TGCGCCAGCAGCCAAGAGGGACAAGCGGGGAAGAACACCGGGGAGCTGTTTTTT
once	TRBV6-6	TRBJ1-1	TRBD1	CASSYPGQERNEAFF	TGTGCCAGCAGTTACCCCGGACAGGAGAGAAATGAAGCTTTCTTT
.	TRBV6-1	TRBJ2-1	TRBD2	CASSGLAEAYNEQFF	TGTGCCAGCAGTGGACTAGCGGAGGCCTACAATGAGCAGTTCTTC
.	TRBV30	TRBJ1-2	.	CAYPKGQGSGYTF	TGTGCCTACCCTAAGGGGCAGGGCAGTGGCTACACCTTC
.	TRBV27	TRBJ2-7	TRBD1	CASSLYRGQASRSYEQYF	TGTGCCAGCAGTTTATATAGGGGGCAGGCTTCTCGATCCTACGAGCAGTACTTC
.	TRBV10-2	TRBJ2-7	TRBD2	CASRLAGVYEQYF	TGCGCCAGCAGACTAGCGGGAGTCTACGAGCAGTACTTC
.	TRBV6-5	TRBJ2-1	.	CASSAPGTHNEQFF	TGTGCCAGCAGTGCCCCGGGAACACACAATGAGCAGTTCTTC
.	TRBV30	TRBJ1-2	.	CAWRTGYGYTF	TGTGCCTGGAGAACAGGGTATGGCTACACCTTC
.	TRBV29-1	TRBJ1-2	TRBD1	CSAAGGQSGYGYTF	TGCAGCGCCGCCGGGGGACAGTCGGGCTATGGCTACACCTTC
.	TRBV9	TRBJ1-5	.	CASSVSDSHQPQHF	TGTGCCAGCAGCGTTTCGGACAGCCATCAGCCCCAGCATTTT
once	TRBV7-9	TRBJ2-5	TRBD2	CASSLARSLAVQETQYF	TGTGCCAGCAGCTTAGCGAGGAGCCTAGCGGTCCAAGAGACCCAGTACTTC
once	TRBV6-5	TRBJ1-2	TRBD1	CASSYGTGGNGYTF	TGTGCCAGCAGTTACGGGACAGGGGGCAACGGCTACACCTTC
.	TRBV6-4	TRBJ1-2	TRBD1	CASSEGTGLNYGYTF	TGTGCCAGCAGTGAAGGGACAGGGCTTAACTATGGCTACACCTTC
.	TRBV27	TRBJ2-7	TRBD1	CASSLGQGIHEQYF	TGTGCCAGCAGCCTCGGACAGGGGATCCACGAGCAGTACTTC
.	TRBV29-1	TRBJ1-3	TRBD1	CSVETTDRGASGNTIYF	TGCAGCGTGGAAACCACCGACAGGGGAGCCTCTGGAAACACCATATATTTT
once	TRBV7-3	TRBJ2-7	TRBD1	CASSFTTGGYNEQYF	TGTGCCAGCAGCTTTACAACAGGGGGATATAACGAGCAGTACTTC
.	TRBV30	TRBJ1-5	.	CAWSVDNNQPQHF	TGTGCCTGGAGTGTAGACAACAATCAGCCCCAGCATTTT
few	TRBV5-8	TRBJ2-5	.	CASSLAETTPDQETQYF	TGTGCCAGCAGCTTAGCAGAGACTACCCCAGATCAAGAGACCCAGTACTTC
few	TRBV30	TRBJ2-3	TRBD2	CAWSGLAGSTDTQYF	TGTGCCTGGAGTGGTCTAGCGGGTAGCACAGATACGCAGTATTTT
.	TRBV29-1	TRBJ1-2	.	CSVRRANYGYTF	TGCAGCGTCCGTCGGGCTAACTATGGCTACACCTTC
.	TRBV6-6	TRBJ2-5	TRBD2	CASSRGEETQYF	TGTGCCAGCAGCCGGGGGGAGGAGACCCAGTACTTC
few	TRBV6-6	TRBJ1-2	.	CASSPRDIIGYTF	TGTGCCAGCAGTCCCAGGGACATTATAGGCTACACCTTC
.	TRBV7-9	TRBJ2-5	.	CASSLGTVLQETQYF	TGTGCCAGCAGCTTAGGGACAGTGCTCCAAGAGACCCAGTACTTC
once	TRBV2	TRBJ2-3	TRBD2	CASSGLVEGDTQYF	TGTGCCAGCAGCGGACTAGTGGAAGGAGATACGCAGTATTTT
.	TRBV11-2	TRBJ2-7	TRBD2	CASSLSYVAGYEQYF	TGTGCCAGCAGCTTATCGTACGTAGCGGGATACGAGCAGTACTTC
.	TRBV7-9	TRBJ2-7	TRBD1	CASSQKRTGLIYSEQYF	TGTGCCAGCAGCCAAAAACGGACAGGGTTAATTTATTCGGAGCAGTACTTC
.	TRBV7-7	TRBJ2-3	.	CASSLLLTDTQYF	TGTGCTAGCAGCTTGCTACTCACAGATACGCAGTATTTT
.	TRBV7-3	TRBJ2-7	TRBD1	CASSRQGAGNEQYF	TGTGCCAGCAGCCGCCAGGGGGCCGGAAACGAGCAGTACTTC
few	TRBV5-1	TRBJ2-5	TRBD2	CASSFVAGGDETQYF	TGCGCCAGCAGCTTCGTAGCGGGAGGCGACGAGACCCAGTACTTC
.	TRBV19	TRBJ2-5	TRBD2	CASSIGGGPAGTQYF	TGTGCCAGTAGTATAGGCGGGGGGCCCGCCGGGACCCAGTACTTC
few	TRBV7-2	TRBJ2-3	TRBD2	CASSPQGTSGLNTQYF	TGTGCCAGCAGCCCACAAGGGACTAGCGGGCTAAATACGCAGTATTTT
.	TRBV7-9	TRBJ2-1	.	CSSSFSPGEAYNEQFF	TGTTCCAGCAGCTTCTCCCCCGGTGAAGCCTACAATGAGCAGTTCTTC
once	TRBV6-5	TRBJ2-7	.	CASSYSYRSQGYEQYF	TGTGCCAGCAGTTACTCATACAGGTCCCAAGGGTACGAGCAGTACTTC
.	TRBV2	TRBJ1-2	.	CASSTDGIAAIGGYTF	TGTGCCAGCAGTACCGACGGAATCGCGGCGATCGGTGGCTACACCTTC
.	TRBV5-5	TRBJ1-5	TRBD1	CASSLKWTGWDQPQHF	TGTGCCAGCAGCTTGAAGTGGACAGGCTGGGATCAGCCCCAGCATTTT
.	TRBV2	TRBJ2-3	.	CASAYRDTYTDTQYF	TGTGCCAGCGCATACCGGGACACTTACACAGATACGCAGTATTTT
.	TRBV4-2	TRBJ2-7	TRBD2	CASSQEGTSGSYEQYF	TGTGCCAGCAGCCAAGAGGGAACTAGCGGATCCTACGAGCAGTACTTC
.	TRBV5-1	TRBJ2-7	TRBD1	CASSHRGSIKAEQYF	TGCGCCAGCAGCCACAGGGGTTCAATCAAAGCCGAGCAGTACTTC
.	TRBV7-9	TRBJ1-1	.	CASSLRGRGGTEAFF	TGTGCCAGCAGCTTAAGGGGACGGGGGGGCACTGAAGCTTTCTTT
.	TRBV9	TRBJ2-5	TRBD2	CASSVSPAGGSETQYF	TGTGCCAGCAGCGTGAGCCCAGCGGGAGGGTCAGAGACCCAGTACTTC
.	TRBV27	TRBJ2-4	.	CASRGGTKNIQYF	TGTGCCAGCAGAGGGGGAACCAAAAACATTCAGTACTTC
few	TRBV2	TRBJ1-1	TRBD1	CASSSTGEDTEAFF	TGTGCCAGCAGTTCGACAGGGGAAGACACTGAAGCTTTCTTT
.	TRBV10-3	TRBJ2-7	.	CAISESVSDEQYF	TGTGCCATCAGTGAGTCGGTTAGCGATGAGCAGTACTTC
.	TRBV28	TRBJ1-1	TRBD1	CASSLTGWDRGQKAFF	TGTGCCAGCAGTTTAACCGGTTGGGACAGGGGGCAGAAAGCTTTCTTT
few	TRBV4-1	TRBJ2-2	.	CASMLQGGPGELFF	TGCGCCAGCATGCTTCAAGGGGGTCCCGGGGAGCTGTTTTTT
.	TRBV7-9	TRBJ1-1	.	CASSGPYGRAFF	TGTGCCAGCAGCGGTCCTTATGGGAGGGCTTTCTTT
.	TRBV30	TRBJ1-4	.	CAWIPVEMKKLFF	TGTGCCTGGATTCCGGTAGAAATGAAAAAACTGTTTTTT
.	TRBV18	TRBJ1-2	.	CASSPPGLTGTNYGYTF	TGTGCCAGCTCACCACCCGGGCTAACAGGCACTAACTATGGCTACACCTTC
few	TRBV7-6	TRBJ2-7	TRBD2	CASSYPGGKGEQYF	TGTGCCAGCAGCTACCCGGGAGGGAAGGGAGAGCAGTACTTC
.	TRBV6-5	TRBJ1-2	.	CASKFPDSYGYTF	TGTGCCAGCAAATTCCCAGATTCCTATGGCTACACCTTC
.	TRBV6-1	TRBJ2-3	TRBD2	CASSGRAGAGYTDTQYF	TGTGCCAGCAGTGGGAGAGCGGGGGCCGGTTACACAGATACGCAGTATTTT